This passage covers 26 T cell receptor beta chains from one sample sequenced in a study of T cell repertoires in cytomegalovirus infection. TCRdb called the reads again in MiXCR, with one record for every CDR3 protein. The data show nearly 650,000 distinct CDR3 sequences, more than 20% seen once. Source material: CD8+ T cells from PBMCs. All receptors derive from a human donor in good health (CMV status not recorded). Some clones in this sample may be carry-over from other donors' samples.

The chain combines TRBV19 with TRBJ1-1; D is possibly TRBD1 (5 bases). CDR3 length equals 13 residues. V dropped 3 bases and J dropped 6 bases, with 11 bases sitting between them. Germline values: CDR1 LNHDA, CDR2 SQIVND (reference sequence). CDR3 DNA sequence: TGTGCCAGTAGTATGGGGCAGGCCCCTGAAGCTTTCTTT. The encoded protein is CASSMGQAPEAFF.

The chain recombines TRBV4-1 with TRBJ1-2; D is uncertain. Germline V gene sequence: CDR1 MGHRA, CDR2 YSYEKL. The CDR3 has 14 amino acids. Trimming took off 2 bases at V and 4 bases at J, with 11 bases between the two ends. DNA for the CDR3: TGCGCCAGCAGCCAACCAGCAACCAGCTATGGCTACACCTTC. This encodes CASSQPATSYGYTF.

V gene TRBV27 combines with J gene TRBJ2-1; tentative D call: TRBD1 (5 bases). The CDR3 runs to 12 residues. V lost 5 bases, J lost 9 bases, and 11 bases lay in between. CDR1 and CDR2 (germline): MNHEY, SMNVEV (reference sequence). For the CDR3, the DNA is TGTGCCAGCAGTGGGGCCCCTCCTGAGCAGTTCTTC. It codes for CASSGAPPEQFF.

This clonotype has only one observation. Given the absence of the conserved phenylalanine or tryptophan at the CDR3 end, a read error is likely. This chain uses TRBV28 with TRBJ2-6; D remains unclear. This CDR3 spans 17 amino acids. Germline values: CDR1 MDHEN, CDR2 SYDVKM. V gave up 4 bases and J gave up 0 bases, with 13 bases separating them. In DNA form, the CDR3 reads TGTGCCAGCAGTTCTTCTGGCAGGATCTCTGGGGCCAACGTCCTGACTGTC. Protein: CASSSSGRISGANVLTV.

The chain employs TRBV20-1 and TRBJ1-1, with TRBD1 identical over 7 bases. V shed 3 bases, J shed 4 bases, and the junction held 11 bases outside the gene matches. The length of the CDR3 is 15 residues. Germline V gene data show CDR1 as DFQATT and CDR2 as SNEGSKA (reference sequence). CDR3: CSASSKTGPSTEAFF. CDR3 DNA: TGCAGTGCTAGTTCGAAGACAGGGCCGAGCACTGAAGCTTTCTTT.

The table lists this clonotype with many counts. The V and J genes are TRBV11-2 and TRBJ2-4, with 7 bases lining up with TRBD1. After removal of 5 bases from V and 6 bases from J, the junction contained 7 bases not matched to a gene. This CDR3 is 14 amino acids long. Germline loops: CDR1 SGHAT, CDR2 FQNNGV. This chain's CDR3 is CASSPRDRPNIQYF. CDR3 nucleotide sequence: TGTGCCAGCAGCCCGAGGGACAGACCAAACATTCAGTACTTC.

This chain links TRBV20-1 with TRBJ2-7; TRBD2 agrees at 9 bases. The CDR3 is 14 amino acids. CDR1 and CDR2 from the germline V gene are DFQATT and SNEGSKA (reference sequence). V lost 0 bases and J lost 3; bases outside the gene matches: 3. The CDR3 DNA reads as TGCAGTGCTAGAGACCTAGCGGGGAGCTACGAGCAGTACTTC. Protein sequence: CSARDLAGSYEQYF.

The chain has TRBV6-1 and TRBJ2-7; D possibly corresponds to TRBD2 (6 bases). V lost 1 base to trimming and J lost 3 bases, with 13 bases between them. This CDR3 has 15 amino acids. The V gene's germline CDR1 is MNHNS and CDR2 SASEGT. CDR3 residues: CASSEELEGYYEQYV. CDR3 in DNA: TGTGCCAGCAGTGAAGAGTTGGAGGGCTACTACGAGCAGTACGTC.

This clonotype was observed many times. J is TRBJ2-5 and V is TRBV7-8, with D maybe TRBD1 (5 bases). The germline CDR1 and CDR2 sequences are SGHVS and FQNEAQ. Deletions cut 10 bases from V and 4 bases from J, with 19 bases between. The CDR3 sequence is 14 residues long. The CDR3 is CAIPSPGNRETQYF. In DNA form, the CDR3 reads TGTGCCATACCTTCTCCAGGGAATAGAGAGACCCAGTACTTC.

The chain links TRBV7-6 to TRBJ1-5; no firm D call. V shed 5 bases and J shed 6 bases, with 11 bases lying between them. The CDR3 has 13 residues. Per the germline V gene, CDR1 is SGHVS and CDR2 is FNYEAQ. The CDR3 nucleotides read TGTGCCAGCAGCCCCTCGGGGAGTCAGCCCCAGCATTTT. This codes for CASSPSGSQPQHF.

The J gene is TRBJ1-1, the V gene TRBV13; D gene unclear. The CDR3 loop spans 15 amino acids. V was shortened by 2 bases and J by 2 bases, with 12 bases between the two germline ends. The germline CDR1 and CDR2 sequences are PRHDT and FYEKMQ (reference sequence). CDR3: CASSLRPRSNTEAFF. The CDR3 coding sequence is TGTGCCAGCAGCTTACGGCCTCGAAGTAACACTGAAGCTTTCTTT.

This clonotype was seen more than once but under ten times. J is TRBJ1-2 and V is TRBV20-1, with no clear D. This CDR3 spans 13 amino acids. Germline-derived CDR1 and CDR2 are DFQATT and SNEGSKA (reference sequence). Trimming shortened V by 1 base and J by 6 bases, and 12 bases separated the two germline ends. CDR3 sequence: CSARVGYSDGYTF. The CDR3, as DNA: TGCAGTGCTAGAGTCGGTTACAGCGATGGCTACACCTTC.

This clonotype was recorded a few times. The J gene is TRBJ1-2, the V gene TRBV9, with D possibly TRBD1 on 6 matching bases. V was shortened by 0 bases and J by 6 bases, with 24 bases between the two germline ends. Germline CDR1 is SGDLS and CDR2 is YYNGEE. The CDR3 totals 18 residues. The CDR3 region is CASSVAVDPTAGAHGYTF. The DNA for the CDR3 is TGTGCCAGCAGCGTAGCCGTCGATCCTACCGCAGGGGCCCATGGCTACACCTTC.

In nucleotides, the CDR3 is TGTGCCACCAGCAGAGATCCGGCGGGGGTGTACAATGAGCAGTTCTTC. Translating gives CATSRDPAGVYNEQFF. V gene TRBV15 combines with J gene TRBJ2-1; TRBD2 agrees at 7 bases. Germline CDR1 is LNHNV and CDR2 is YYDKDF (reference sequence). The CDR3 consists of 16 residues. V shed 0 bases and J 4 bases; nucleotides not matched to a gene: 6.

This clonotype has a handful of counts. This chain uses TRBV23-1 with TRBJ1-1, with D uncertain. Being an ORF, TRBV23-1 has a function that is uncertain. V lost 4 bases and J lost 2, with 8 bases in between. The CDR3 runs 13 residues. CDR3 DNA sequence: TGCGCCAGCAGTCCCAAGAGAAACACTGAAGCTTTCTTT. Amino acids: CASSPKRNTEAFF.

This clonotype was seen ten or more times. The chain couples TRBV7-8 to TRBJ1-5, with D tentatively TRBD1 (6 bases). In germline, CDR1 is SGHVS, CDR2 FQNEAQ. This CDR3 contains 15 residues. V was clipped by 4 bases and J by 6 bases, with 16 bases between them. The CDR3 DNA reads as TGTGCCAGCAGCTCAAACGGGACACCCCGTCAGCCCCAGCATTTT. It translates to CASSSNGTPRQPQHF. The full variable domain, with the rest looked up from reference TRBV7-8 and TRBJ1-5, is GAGVSQSPRYKVAKRGQDVALRCDPISGHVSLFWYQQALGQGPEFLTYFQNEAQLDKSGLPSDRFFAERPEGSVSTLKIQRTQQEDSAVYLCASSSNGTPRQPQHFGDGTRLSIL.

The chain uses TRBV10-3 and TRBJ2-7; 7 bases fit TRBD1. The germline CDR1 and CDR2 sequences are ENHRY and SYGVKD. CDR3 length: 14 residues. J gave up 2 bases and V 6 bases, and 7 bases lay outside the gene matches. The CDR3 DNA sequence: TGTGCCATCAGGGAGCAGGGGGATGCCTACGAGCAGTACTTC. Translation gives CAIREQGDAYEQYF.

This chain connects TRBV29-1 to TRBJ1-2; 10 nucleotides align to TRBD1. The CDR3 has 14 amino acids. Trimming at V came to 7 bases and at J to 6 bases, leaving 11 bases not matched to a gene. Germline V gene data show CDR1 as SQVTM and CDR2 as ANQGSEA. The CDR3 DNA is TGCAGCGCCACCCAGACAGGGGGCGTCAATGGCTACACCTTC. Its translation is CSATQTGGVNGYTF.

This clonotype was counted at least ten times. V usage is TRBV5-4 and J usage is TRBJ1-2, with D unclear. Per germline, CDR1 SGHNT and CDR2 YYREEE (reference sequence). Trimming took off 2 bases at V and 4 bases at J, with 3 bases between the two ends. The length of the CDR3 is 11 residues. The CDR3 region has the DNA TGTGCCAGCAGCTTAGGCTATGGCTACACCTTC. Protein: CASSLGYGYTF.

The chain employs TRBV5-1 and TRBJ2-6; D unclear. This CDR3 has 15 residues. Trimming took off 2 bases at V and 1 base at J, with 7 bases between the two ends. From germline, CDR1 is SGHRS and CDR2 YFSETQ. The CDR3 loop reads CASSFWGSGANVLTF. In DNA, the CDR3 is TGCGCCAGCAGCTTCTGGGGTTCTGGGGCCAACGTCCTGACTTTC.

The rearrangement links TRBV5-5 to TRBJ2-1; D might be TRBD2 (6 bases). Trimming removed 2 bases at V and 4 bases at J, with 10 bases between. CDR1 is SGHKS and CDR2 is YYEKEE in the germline V gene (reference sequence). The CDR3 loop spans 14 amino acids. CDR3 nucleotide sequence: TGTGCCAGCAGCTTCGGGGGAGTGTACAATGAGCAGTTCTTC. Translating gives CASSFGGVYNEQFF.

This clonotype turned up a few times. J is TRBJ1-5 and V is TRBV5-6, with TRBD1 matching 7 bases. The CDR3 contains 15 residues. CDR1 is SGHDT, CDR2 YYEEEE, per germline. The trim removed 10 bases at V and 3 bases at J, leaving 13 bases unmatched. CDR3 nucleotide sequence: TGTGCCCGGCGGACAGGAAGGGGGCTCAATCAGCCCCAGCATTTT. Translating it yields CARRTGRGLNQPQHF.

This clonotype was observed a handful of times. The chain combines TRBV14 with TRBJ2-1; 13 bases align to TRBD2. This CDR3 spans 18 amino acids. Germline trimming cut 1 base from V and 2 bases from J; bases unmatched to any gene: 5. CDR1 and CDR2 (germline): SGHDN, FVKESK. CDR3 sequence (DNA): TGTGCCAGCAGCCAAGCGGGACTAGCGGGGTTCGCCTACAATGAGCAGTTCTTC. The encoded protein is CASSQAGLAGFAYNEQFF.

This clonotype was seen only a few times. V and J are TRBV27 and TRBJ2-1, with a tentative D call TRBD1 (6 bases). The length of the CDR3 is 12 residues. Germline CDR1 is MNHEY and CDR2 is SMNVEV (reference sequence). With 5 bases removed from V and 11 bases from J, the gap between germline ends came to 13 bases. The CDR3: CASSPTGLQQFF. In nucleotides, the CDR3 is TGTGCCAGCAGTCCAACAGGGCTACAGCAGTTCTTC.

This clonotype was detected ten times or more. V usage is TRBV10-3 and J usage is TRBJ2-6, with D possibly TRBD1 on 6 matching bases. The CDR3 has 15 amino acids. The germline V and J ends were trimmed by 5 bases and 1 base, with 9 bases remaining between them. Germline CDR1 ENHRY, CDR2 SYGVKD. The CDR3 is CAISRQGSGANVLTF. In DNA, the CDR3 is TGTGCCATCAGTCGCCAGGGGTCTGGGGCCAACGTCCTGACTTTC.

The chain has TRBV12-3 or TRBV12-4 and TRBJ1-2, with a weak D call TRBD1 (5 bases). Trimming left V 2 bases short and J 6 bases short, with 13 bases between. The CDR3 totals 14 residues. DNA of the CDR3: TGTGCCAGCAGTTTATCAGGGAAGATCGATGGCTACACCTTC. Its translation is CASSLSGKIDGYTF.